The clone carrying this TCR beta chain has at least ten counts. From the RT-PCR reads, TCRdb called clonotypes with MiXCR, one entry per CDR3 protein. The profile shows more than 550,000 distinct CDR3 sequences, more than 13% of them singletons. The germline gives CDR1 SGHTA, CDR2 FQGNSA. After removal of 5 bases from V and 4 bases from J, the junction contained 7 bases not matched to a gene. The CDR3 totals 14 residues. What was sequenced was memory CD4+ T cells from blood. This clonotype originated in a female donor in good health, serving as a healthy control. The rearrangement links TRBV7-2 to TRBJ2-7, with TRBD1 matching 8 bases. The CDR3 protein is CASSEGQDTYEQYF. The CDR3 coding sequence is TGTGCCAGCAGCGAGGGACAGGACACTTACGAGCAGTACTTC. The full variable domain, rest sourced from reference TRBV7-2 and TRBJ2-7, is GAGVSQSPSNKVTEKGKDVELRCDPISGHTALYWYRQSLGQGLEFLIYFQGNSAPDKSGLPSDRFSAERTGGSVSTLTIQRTQQEDSAVYLCASSEGQDTYEQYFGPGTRLTVT.